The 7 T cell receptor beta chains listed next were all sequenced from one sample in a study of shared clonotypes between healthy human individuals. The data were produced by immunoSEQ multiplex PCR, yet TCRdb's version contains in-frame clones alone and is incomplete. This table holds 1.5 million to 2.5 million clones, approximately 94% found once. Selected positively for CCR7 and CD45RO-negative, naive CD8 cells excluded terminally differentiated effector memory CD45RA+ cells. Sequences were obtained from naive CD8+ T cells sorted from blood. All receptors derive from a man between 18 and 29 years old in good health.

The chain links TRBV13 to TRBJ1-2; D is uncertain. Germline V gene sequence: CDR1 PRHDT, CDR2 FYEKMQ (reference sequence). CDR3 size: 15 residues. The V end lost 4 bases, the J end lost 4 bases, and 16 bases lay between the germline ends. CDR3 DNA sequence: TGTGCCAGCAGCTCAAACTCCAACGCACTCTATGGCTACACCTTC. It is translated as CASSSNSNALYGYTF.

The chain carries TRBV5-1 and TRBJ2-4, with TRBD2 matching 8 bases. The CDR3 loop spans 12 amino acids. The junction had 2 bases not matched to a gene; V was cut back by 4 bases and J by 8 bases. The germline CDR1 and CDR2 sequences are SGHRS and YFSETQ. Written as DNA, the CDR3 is TGCGCCAGCAGCACGGGAGGGGACATTCAGTACTTC. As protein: CASSTGGDIQYF.

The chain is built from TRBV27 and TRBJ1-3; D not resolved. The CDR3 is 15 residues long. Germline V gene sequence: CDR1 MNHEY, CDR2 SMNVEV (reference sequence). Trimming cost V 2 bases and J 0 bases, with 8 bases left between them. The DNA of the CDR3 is TGTGCCAGCAGTTTAGGTCCACACTCTGGAAACACCATATATTTT. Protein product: CASSLGPHSGNTIYF.

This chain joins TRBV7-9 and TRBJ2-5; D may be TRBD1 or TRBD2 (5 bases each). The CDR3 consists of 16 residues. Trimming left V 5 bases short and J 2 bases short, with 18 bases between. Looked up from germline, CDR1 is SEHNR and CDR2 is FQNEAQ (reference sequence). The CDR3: CASSPGTVLWQETQYF. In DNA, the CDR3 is TGTGCCAGCAGCCCAGGGACGGTCCTGTGGCAAGAGACCCAGTACTTC.

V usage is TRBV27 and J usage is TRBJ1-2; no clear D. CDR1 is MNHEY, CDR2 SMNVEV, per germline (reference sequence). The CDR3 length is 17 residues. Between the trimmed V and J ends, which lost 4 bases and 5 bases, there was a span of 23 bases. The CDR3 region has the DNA TGTGCCAGCAGTTGGTCTCTCGAAGTCCCGGGAGGGTATGGCTACACCTTC. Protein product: CASSWSLEVPGGYGYTF.

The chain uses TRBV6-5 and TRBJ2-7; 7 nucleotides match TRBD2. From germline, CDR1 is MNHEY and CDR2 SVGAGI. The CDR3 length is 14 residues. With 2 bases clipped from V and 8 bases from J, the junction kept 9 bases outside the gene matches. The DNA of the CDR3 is TGTGCCAGCAGTTACAGGGAGGGGACTACGCAGCAGTACTTC. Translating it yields CASSYREGTTQQYF.

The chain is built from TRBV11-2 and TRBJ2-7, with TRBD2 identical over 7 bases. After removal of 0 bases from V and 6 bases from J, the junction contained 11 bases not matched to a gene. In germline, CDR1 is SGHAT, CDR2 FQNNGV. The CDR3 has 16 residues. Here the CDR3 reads CASSLDLGLGSLEQYF. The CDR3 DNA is TGTGCCAGCAGCTTAGATTTAGGACTAGGTTCCCTCGAGCAGTACTTC.